Listed below are T cell receptor beta chains from one sample, sequenced in a study of T cells in Graves' hyperthyroidism and ophthalmopathy. TCRdb reprocessed the multiplex PCR reads via MiXCR and lists one record per CDR3 protein. The data show hundreds of thousands of distinct CDR3 sequences, over 15% seen once. The specimen sequenced was blood. The receptors were sampled from a woman between 55 and 75 years old with Graves' ophthalmopathy. CDR3s include the opening cysteine and the closing phenylalanine or tryptophan. A D gene is named only where the DNA matches it firmly. The size of a clone is reported for some rows only, either as once, few or many, or as a class for expanded clones.

>many|TRBV5-1|.|TRBJ1-2
CASSLASPDSRFNYGYTF
TGCGCCAGCAGCTTGGCCTCACCGGACAGCCGATTTAACTATGGCTACACCTTC
>.|TRBV5-4|.|TRBJ2-5
CASSLSLDSLETQYF
TGTGCCAGCAGCTTGTCCCTGGACTCTCTCGAGACCCAGTACTTC
>.|TRBV11-2|.|TRBJ1-1
CASSFFPKPTIMNTEAFF
TGTGCCAGCAGCTTCTTCCCCAAGCCTACTATTATGAACACTGAAGCTTTCTTT
>many|TRBV7-2|.|TRBJ2-5
CASRSGGVETQYF
TGTGCCAGCAGATCAGGCGGGGTAGAGACCCAGTACTTC
>many|TRBV3-1|TRBD1|TRBJ2-7
CASSQVIGGQAEQYF
TGTGCCAGCAGCCAAGTGATTGGGGGACAGGCGGAGCAGTACTTC
>many|TRBV7-8|TRBD1|TRBJ2-3
CASSATGVVDTQYF
TGTGCCAGCAGCGCGACAGGGGTAGTAGATACGCAGTATTTT
>many|TRBV7-3|.|TRBJ2-1
CASSLMSSGNGEQFF
TGTGCCAGCAGCTTAATGTCGTCAGGGAACGGTGAGCAGTTCTTC
>many|TRBV28|.|TRBJ1-1
CASSLLSPRQGTEAFF
TGTGCCAGCAGTTTATTGTCTCCCCGTCAGGGCACTGAAGCTTTCTTT
>many|TRBV20-1|.|TRBJ1-4
CSIQGGTTNEKLFF
TGCAGTATCCAAGGGGGGACAACTAATGAAAAACTGTTTTTT
>many|TRBV12-3/TRBV12-4|.|TRBJ2-1
CASRQTGANNEQFF
TGTGCCAGCAGACAGACAGGAGCGAACAATGAGCAGTTCTTC
>many|TRBV12-3/TRBV12-4|.|TRBJ1-2
CASSFSRDNGYTF
TGTGCCAGCAGTTTTAGCAGGGATAATGGCTACACCTTC
>many|TRBV7-2|.|TRBJ1-1
CASSSTLGTEAFF
TGTGCCAGCAGCTCGACTTTGGGCACTGAAGCTTTCTTT
>.|TRBV9|.|TRBJ1-3
CASSVVAGSGGSGNTIYF
TGTGCCAGCAGCGTAGTGGCAGGGTCAGGTGGCTCTGGAAACACCATATATTTT
>.|TRBV7-2|.|TRBJ2-5
CANSLGREETQYF
TGTGCCAATAGCTTAGGGAGAGAAGAGACCCAGTACTTC
>.|TRBV20-1|TRBD2|TRBJ2-1
CSARGVGIGTSASPTYNEQFF
TGCAGTGCTAGAGGGGTTGGGATAGGGACTAGCGCTAGTCCGACCTACAATGAGCAGTTCTTC
>few|TRBV6-9|.|TRBJ2-2
CASSLWGTGELFF
TGTGCCAGCAGTCTATGGGGTACCGGGGAGCTGTTTTTT
>once|TRBV6-2/TRBV6-3|.|TRBJ2-7
CASRQGPPAEQYF
TGTGCCAGCAGGCAGGGACCCCCCGCCGAGCAGTACTTC
>many|TRBV7-9|TRBD2|TRBJ2-3
CASRKLAGDADTQYF
TGTGCCAGCAGGAAGCTAGCGGGAGATGCAGATACGCAGTATTTT
>many|TRBV5-1|.|TRBJ2-3
CASSPTLADTSTDTQYF
TGCGCCAGCAGCCCTACGTTAGCGGATACTAGCACAGATACGCAGTATTTT
>many|TRBV7-2|.|TRBJ2-7
CASGFVHEQYF
TGTGCCAGCGGGTTTGTACACGAGCAGTACTTC
>many|TRBV6-1|.|TRBJ2-1
CASSYSGGPTYNEQFF
TGTGCCAGCAGTTACTCAGGGGGGCCGACCTACAATGAGCAGTTCTTC
>many|TRBV7-2|.|TRBJ2-5
CASSYREQETQYF
TGTGCCAGCAGCTACAGGGAGCAAGAGACCCAGTACTTC
>once|TRBV29-1|.|TRBJ1-2
CSAVQGNGYTF
TGCAGCGCTGTTCAGGGTAATGGCTACACCTTC
>.|TRBV14|.|TRBJ2-1
CASSGNSGYSYNEQFF
TGTGCCAGCAGCGGTAATTCAGGGTACTCCTACAATGAGCAGTTCTTC
>few|TRBV10-3|.|TRBJ1-1
CAISDFSRAMNTEAFF
TGTGCCATCAGTGATTTCTCGAGAGCGATGAACACTGAAGCTTTCTTT
>.|TRBV6-1|.|TRBJ1-3
CASTQAGGLGNTIYF
TGTGCCAGCACCCAAGCGGGGGGACTTGGAAACACCATATATTTT
>few|TRBV20-1|.|TRBJ2-2
CSAQGPSLTGELFF
TGCAGTGCCCAGGGCCCGTCCCTCACCGGGGAGCTGTTTTTT
>many|TRBV7-9|TRBD1|TRBJ2-7
CASSLSLGQEYEQYF
TGTGCCAGCAGCTTATCTCTGGGACAGGAATACGAGCAGTACTTC
>.|TRBV11-2|TRBD1|TRBJ2-1
CASSRGTGDNEQFF
TGTGCCAGCAGCCGAGGGACAGGGGACAATGAGCAGTTCTTC
>many|TRBV12-3/TRBV12-4|.|TRBJ1-5
CASSLAPRTAIQSNQPQHF
TGTGCCAGCAGTTTAGCGCCACGGACAGCCATCCAGAGCAATCAGCCCCAGCATTTT
>.|TRBV10-3|TRBD2|TRBJ2-1
CAIRGGPSHEQFF
TGTGCCATACGGGGGGGCCCTTCCCATGAGCAGTTCTTC